A selection of T cell receptor beta chains follows, all from one sample in a study of T cells in Graves' hyperthyroidism and ophthalmopathy. TCRdb re-called the multiplex PCR reads with MiXCR, one entry per CDR3 protein. The repertoire consists of a few hundred thousand distinct CDR3 sequences, with 14% occurring once and the leading ten covering about 20%. What was sequenced was blood. These receptors were taken from a woman under 40 with Graves' ophthalmopathy. The conserved cysteine and the conserved F or W are not part of the CDR3 here.

j_gene | v_gene | CDR3aa
TRBJ1-5 | TRBV20-1 | SAPLGGQRQNQPQH
TRBJ2-3 | TRBV5-5 | ASSLAGGQGTDTQY
TRBJ2-2 | TRBV7-2 | ASSLVGTGTGELF
TRBJ1-6 | TRBV11-2 | ASSLTGTGNSPLH
TRBJ1-2 | TRBV9 | ASSATGGMYGYT
TRBJ1-2 | TRBV7-9 | ASSLEPGGSP
TRBJ2-5 | TRBV6-1 | ASNRGIKPSQETQY
TRBJ2-3 | TRBV20-1 | SARGGGPLGVDTQY
TRBJ2-7 | TRBV5-1 | ASSFSEGLATYEQY
TRBJ2-1 | TRBV29-1 | SVGGGGAYNEQF
TRBJ1-6 | TRBV20-1 | SANSGHPSSYNSPLH
TRBJ2-5 | TRBV11-2 | ASSLGVGETQY
TRBJ1-1 | TRBV12-5 | ASGLVREEAF
TRBJ1-5 | TRBV14 | ARSHRDSYSNQPQH
TRBJ1-5 | TRBV20-1 | SATQTGGYNQPQH
TRBJ2-3 | TRBV12-3/TRBV12-4 | ASSFQSGTSTDTQY
TRBJ1-1 | TRBV5-1 | ASSPRIGWVGAF
TRBJ1-1 | TRBV2 | ASSTGSTEAF
TRBJ2-2 | TRBV11-3 | ASSPNGKNTGELF
TRBJ2-1 | TRBV6-1 | ASSEAGGRRNEQF
TRBJ2-7 | TRBV5-1 | ASATGSSYEQY
TRBJ2-2 | TRBV29-1 | SGDRADTGELF
TRBJ1-5 | TRBV25-1 | ASSEGEENQPQH
TRBJ1-6 | TRBV5-1 | ASSLAGQGRGSPLH
TRBJ2-3 | TRBV29-1 | SVEDPDGRGTQY
TRBJ1-3 | TRBV28 | ASMEISSGNTIY
TRBJ1-4 | TRBV20-1 | SAGQGANTGEKLF
TRBJ2-3 | TRBV5-1 | ASSHGLAGGLNTQY
TRBJ2-1 | TRBV6-1 | ASSVQGQGANEQF
TRBJ2-1 | TRBV11-2 | ASSSLGGSSYNEQF
TRBJ2-5 | TRBV11-2 | ASSTPDQGAIRETQY
TRBJ2-7 | TRBV7-2 | ASRKPGQTAYEQY
TRBJ1-2 | TRBV3-1 | ASSLSGTGDYGYT
TRBJ2-3 | TRBV20-1 | SAPLRGTQY
TRBJ2-5 | TRBV4-2 | ASSQVGSGETQY
TRBJ2-3 | TRBV6-5 | ASSYGQGFIDTQY
TRBJ1-1 | TRBV9 | ASSVDRGPTEAF
TRBJ1-1 | TRBV11-2 | ASSLGHHTEAF
NA | TRBV2 | ASSEYSSRGEQY
TRBJ2-1 | TRBV7-9 | ASSPPSGDNEQF
TRBJ1-2 | TRBV29-1 | SVGGGRGGYT
TRBJ1-5 | TRBV20-1 | SARVVGVGQPGNQPQH
TRBJ2-1 | TRBV6-1 | ASIPNIYNEQF
TRBJ1-5 | TRBV20-1 | SAQGVPMGNQPQH